Below, 8 T cell receptor beta chains from the same sample are listed, as sequenced in a study of cytomegalovirus exposure and HLA in healthy donors (dated by TCRdb to the late 2010s). Library preparation employed the immunoSEQ multiplex PCR assay. For the multiplex PCR, a mixture combining 60 forward primers for TCR Vbeta segments and 13 reverse primers for TCR Jbeta segments was used. Drawn from immuneACCESS, this table holds only the in-frame rearrangements with V and J called that TCRdb kept. Clones are partly lost; checked studies trace under half to an unresolved V gene and leave the rest unexplained. In all, the sample holds over 150,000 clones, and about four fifths of those were seen once. About 4.8% of the sample is taken by the ten largest. Sample: PBMCs. All receptors derive from a man aged 25 to 45 in good health and CMV-seropositive.

The chain recombines TRBV7-2 with TRBJ2-7; D might be TRBD1 (5 bases). V was clipped by 4 bases and J by 1 base, with 11 bases between them. The V gene's germline CDR1 is SGHTA and CDR2 FQGNSA. The CDR3 is 14 residues long. The CDR3 DNA reads as TGTGCCAGCAGCTCCGGACACCTATCCTACGAGCAGTACTTC. This codes for CASSSGHLSYEQYF.

This chain uses TRBV5-1 with TRBJ2-3, with 7 bases matching TRBD2. The CDR3 has 16 residues. V lost 0 bases, J lost 4 bases, and 8 bases stayed unmatched. Germline V gene lookup returns CDR1 SGHRS and CDR2 YFSETQ. The CDR3 DNA reads as TGCGCCAGCAGCTTGGGCCCGCCCCGGGGGGCAGATACGCAGTATTTT. Translated: CASSLGPPRGADTQYF.

The CDR3 bases are TGCAGCGCCCGCCTGACAGTAGGAAACACCATATATTTT. Amino acid sequence: CSARLTVGNTIYF. J is TRBJ1-3 and V is TRBV29-1; a weak D match, TRBD1 (5 bases). The CDR3 contains 13 residues. V was clipped by 7 bases and J by 4 bases, with 14 bases between them. Germline CDR1 SQVTM, CDR2 ANQGSEA. Based on the CDR3 plus reference TRBV29-1 and TRBJ1-3, the full variable domain is SAVISQKPSRDICQRGTSLTIQCQVDSQVTMMFWYRQQPGQSLTLIATANQGSEATYESGFVIDKFPISRPNLTFSTLTVSNMSPEDSSIYLCSARLTVGNTIYFGEGSWLTVV.

The J gene is TRBJ2-6, the V gene TRBV4-2; 11 bases align to TRBD1. Germline V gene lookup returns CDR1 LGHNA and CDR2 YNFKEQ. The J segment lost 0 bases and the V segment lost 1 base, leaving 2 bases of the junction unmatched. CDR3 size: 18 residues. The CDR3 is CASSQAGTGGSGANVLTF. The DNA for the CDR3 is TGTGCCAGCAGCCAAGCCGGGACAGGGGGCTCTGGGGCCAACGTCCTGACTTTC.

This chain links TRBV20-1 with TRBJ1-2, with unresolved D. Germline assignment: CDR1 DFQATT and CDR2 SNEGSKA (reference sequence). Trimming cost V 0 bases and J 7 bases, with 3 bases left between them. The CDR3 runs 10 residues. DNA for the CDR3: TGCAGTGCTAGAGACTTTGGCTACACCTTC. It specifies CSARDFGYTF.

The V call is TRBV6-1, the J call TRBJ2-7, with 10 bases that match TRBD2. Germline assignment: CDR1 MNHNS and CDR2 SASEGT. CDR3 size: 14 residues. The trim removed 5 bases at V and 3 bases at J, leaving 4 bases unmatched. CDR3 coding DNA: TGTGCCAGCAGTCCTAGCGGGAGAGGCTACGAGCAGTACTTC. It is translated as CASSPSGRGYEQYF.

The J gene is TRBJ2-7, the V gene TRBV6-5, with a tentative D call TRBD1 (5 bases). Germline assignment: CDR1 MNHEY and CDR2 SVGAGI. The CDR3 totals 13 residues. Between the trimmed V and J ends, which lost 5 bases and 0 bases, there was a span of 8 bases. CDR3 DNA: TGTGCCAGCAGTGAACAGGACTCCTACGAGCAGTACTTC. Residues: CASSEQDSYEQYF.

This clone appeared a single time. The chain combines TRBV5-4 with TRBJ1-1, with no clear D. Germline-derived CDR1 and CDR2 are SGHNT and YYREEE (reference sequence). The CDR3 sequence is 13 residues long. The germline V and J ends were trimmed by 0 bases and 6 bases, with 9 bases remaining between them. The CDR3 here is CASSLAGEPEAFF. For the CDR3, the DNA is TGTGCCAGCAGCTTGGCGGGAGAGCCTGAAGCTTTCTTT.